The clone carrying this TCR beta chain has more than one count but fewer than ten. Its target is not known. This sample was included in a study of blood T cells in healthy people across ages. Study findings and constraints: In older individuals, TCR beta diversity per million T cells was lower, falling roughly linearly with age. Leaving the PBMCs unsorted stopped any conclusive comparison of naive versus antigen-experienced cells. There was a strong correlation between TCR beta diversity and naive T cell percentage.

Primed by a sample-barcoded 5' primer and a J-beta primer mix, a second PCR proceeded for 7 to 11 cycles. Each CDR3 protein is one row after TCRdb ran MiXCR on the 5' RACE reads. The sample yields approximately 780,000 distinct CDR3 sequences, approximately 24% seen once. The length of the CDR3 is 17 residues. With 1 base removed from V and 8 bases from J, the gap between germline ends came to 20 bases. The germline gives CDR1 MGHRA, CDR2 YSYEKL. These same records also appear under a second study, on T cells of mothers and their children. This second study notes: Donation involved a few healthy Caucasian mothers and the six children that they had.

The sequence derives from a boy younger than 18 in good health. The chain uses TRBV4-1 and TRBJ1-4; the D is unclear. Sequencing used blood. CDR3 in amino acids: CASSQGPRRTDKEKLFF. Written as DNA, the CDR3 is TGCGCCAGCAGCCAAGGCCCTCGGCGGACCGATAAGGAAAAACTGTTTTTT.